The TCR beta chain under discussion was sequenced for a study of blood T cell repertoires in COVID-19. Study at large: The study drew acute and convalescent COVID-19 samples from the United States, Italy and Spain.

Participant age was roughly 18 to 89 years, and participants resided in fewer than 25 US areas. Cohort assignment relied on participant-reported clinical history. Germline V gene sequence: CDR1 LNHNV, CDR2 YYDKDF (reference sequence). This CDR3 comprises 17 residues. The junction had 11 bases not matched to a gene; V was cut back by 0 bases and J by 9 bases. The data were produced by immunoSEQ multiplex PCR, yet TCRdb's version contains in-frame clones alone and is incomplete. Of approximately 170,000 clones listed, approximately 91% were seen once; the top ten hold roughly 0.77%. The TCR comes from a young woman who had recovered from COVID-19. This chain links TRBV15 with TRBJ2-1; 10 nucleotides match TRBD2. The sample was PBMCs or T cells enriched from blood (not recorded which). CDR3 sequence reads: CATSRDRNVAGGLEQFF. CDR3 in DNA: TGTGCCACCAGCAGAGATCGAAACGTAGCGGGAGGACTTGAGCAGTTCTTC.